The text below deals with one TCR beta chain. The antigen is unknown. This entry is derived from a study of beta chain features in type 1 diabetes. Sorting that relied on CD45RO/CCR7/CD25/CD127/CD95/CD27 yielded CD4+ naive, central memory, regulatory and stem cell-like memory cells. Study observations and caveats: TCRB repertoires of naive, central memory and Treg cells appeared more similar among patients than among healthy donors.

Reverse transcribing all isolated RNA meant expressed TCRB transcripts were sequenced. Produced via immunoSEQ multiplex PCR; TCRdb's table is partial and in-frame only. Of 110,000 to 150,000 clones in the sample, around a tenth were seen once. The sequence derives from a man aged 18 to 30 in good health. What was sequenced was central memory CD4+ T cells from blood.

The CDR3 spells CASSLRGGDTDTQYF. For the CDR3, the DNA is TGTGCCAGTAGTTTGCGGGGGGGCGACACAGATACGCAGTATTTT. The rearrangement uses TRBV19 and TRBJ2-3, with 9 bases that match TRBD2. V was pared by 5 bases and J by 2 bases, with 5 bases of the junction left unmatched. There are 15 residues in the CDR3. The germline gives CDR1 LNHDA, CDR2 SQIVND (reference sequence). The whole variable domain, filled in from reference TRBV19 and TRBJ2-3, reads DGGITQSPKYLFRKEGQNVTLSCEQNLNHDAMYWYRQDPGQGLRLIYYSQIVNDFQKGDIAEGYSVSREKKESFPLTVTSAQKNPTAFYLCASSLRGGDTDTQYFGPGTRLTVL.